These 9 T cell receptor beta chains came from one sample sequenced in a study of OX40 agonist ivuxolimab in advanced cancers. Method: immunoSEQ multiplex PCR; TCRdb's copy keeps in-frame clones and lacks some. The table has tens of thousands of clones, about 79% seen once; the top ten hold 0.9% to 1.4%. The source material was CD4+ or CD8+ T cells sorted from blood, sampled in a trial of the OX40 agonist ivuxolimab. All receptors derive from an adult with an advanced solid tumor such as melanoma, head and neck, liver or kidney cancer.

This clone was seen only once. The rearrangement joins TRBV5-5 to TRBJ1-1; 8 bases line up with TRBD1. CDR1 and CDR2 (germline): SGHKS, YYEKEE (reference sequence). V dropped 0 bases and J dropped 5; count of bases not matched to a gene: 6. The CDR3 runs to 15 residues. The DNA for the CDR3 is TGTGCCAGCAGCTTGGGAAGACAGGGGAGGACTGAAGCTTTCTTT. It encodes CASSLGRQGRTEAFF.

The J gene is TRBJ1-5, the V gene TRBV2; the D is unclear. V shed 5 bases and J shed 3 bases, with 8 bases lying between them. The CDR3 covers 13 residues. Looked up from germline, CDR1 is SNHLY and CDR2 is FYNNEI. In nucleotides, the CDR3 is TGTGCCAGCAGTCGGGTCTTCAATCAGCCCCAGCATTTT. Translation: CASSRVFNQPQHF. The variable domain in full, with the rest retrieved from reference TRBV2 and TRBJ1-5, is EPEVTQTPSHQVTQMGQEVILRCVPISNHLYFYWYRQILGQKVEFLVSFYNNEISEKSEIFDDQFSVERPDGSNFTLKIRSTKLEDSAMYFCASSRVFNQPQHFGDGTRLSIL.

This clone was counted between two and nine times. This specimen includes other DNA sequences encoding the same CDR3. The chain has TRBV5-1 and TRBJ1-3; D uncertain. CDR1 is SGHRS, CDR2 YFSETQ, per germline. The V end was cut by 0 bases, the J end by 0 bases, with 4 bases between. The length of the CDR3 is 14 residues. CDR3 nucleotide sequence: TGCGCCAGCAGCTTGGACAGCTCTGGAAACACCATATATTTT. Protein: CASSLDSSGNTIYF. The variable domain in full, with the rest retrieved from reference TRBV5-1 and TRBJ1-3, is KAGVTQTPRYLIKTRGQQVTLSCSPISGHRSVSWYQQTPGQGLQFLFEYFSETQRNKGNFPGRFSGRQFSNSRSEMNVSTLELGDSALYLCASSLDSSGNTIYFGEGSWLTVV.

The CDR3 loop is CSVEDSGIGTYNEQFF. The CDR3 nucleotides are TGCAGCGTTGAAGATTCCGGGATAGGGACATACAATGAGCAGTTCTTC. The chain joins TRBV29-1 to TRBJ2-1, with D maybe TRBD1 (6 bases). This CDR3 is 16 amino acids long. V lost 0 bases and J 4 bases, leaving 16 bases between the germline ends. The germline gives CDR1 SQVTM, CDR2 ANQGSEA.

The chain has TRBV11-2 and TRBJ2-5; 7 bases are a match to TRBD2. CDR3 length: 15 residues. Germline loops: CDR1 SGHAT, CDR2 FQNNGV. The V and J ends lost 1 base and 4 bases, in that order; junction bases with no gene match: 6. This CDR3 reads CASSLGLAWGETQYF. The DNA of the CDR3 is TGTGCCAGCAGCTTAGGACTAGCTTGGGGAGAGACCCAGTACTTC. The full variable domain, with the rest looked up from reference TRBV11-2 and TRBJ2-5, is EAGVAQSPRYKIIEKRQSVAFWCNPISGHATLYWYQQILGQGPKLLIQFQNNGVVDDSQLPKDRFSAERLKGVDSTLKIQPAKLEDSAVYLCASSLGLAWGETQYFGPGTRLLVL.

The chain carries TRBV7-9 and TRBJ2-6; D might be TRBD1 (6 bases). CDR3 length: 16 residues. The germline V gene encodes CDR1 SEHNR and CDR2 FQNEAQ (reference sequence). Trimming took off 1 base at V and 1 base at J, with 8 bases between the two ends. The CDR3 bases are TGTGCCAGCAGCTTAGGGGGACAATCTGGGGCCAACGTCCTGACTTTC. Translated: CASSLGGQSGANVLTF.

The chain has TRBV13 and TRBJ2-1, with a weak D call TRBD2 (7 bases). Germline V gene data show CDR1 as PRHDT and CDR2 as FYEKMQ (reference sequence). The CDR3 is 18 residues long. V lost 0 bases, J lost 4 bases, and 19 bases lay in between. CDR3 nucleotides: TGTGCCAGCAGCTTAGGCCCCCGTGAGGGGGGGCCTTACAATGAGCAGTTCTTC. Its protein is CASSLGPREGGPYNEQFF.

The chain couples TRBV5-4 to TRBJ1-3; TRBD1 agrees at 10 bases. V was pared by 4 bases and J by 2 bases, with 6 bases of the junction left unmatched. There are 16 residues in the CDR3. Germline CDR1 reads SGHNT; CDR2 reads YYREEE (reference sequence). For the CDR3, the DNA is TGTGCCAGCAGCAGAGGAGGACAGGGGGCTGGAAACACCATATATTTT. Amino acid sequence: CASSRGGQGAGNTIYF.

This clone showed up just a few times. V gene TRBV11-2 combines with J gene TRBJ2-7; D remains ambiguous. The germline V and J ends were trimmed by 0 bases and 2 bases, with 8 bases remaining between them. The germline V gene has CDR1 SGHAT and CDR2 FQNNGV. The CDR3 is 14 amino acids. In nucleotides, the CDR3 is TGTGCCAGCAGCTTAGAGTGGATGACCTACGAGCAGTACTTC. Amino acids: CASSLEWMTYEQYF.